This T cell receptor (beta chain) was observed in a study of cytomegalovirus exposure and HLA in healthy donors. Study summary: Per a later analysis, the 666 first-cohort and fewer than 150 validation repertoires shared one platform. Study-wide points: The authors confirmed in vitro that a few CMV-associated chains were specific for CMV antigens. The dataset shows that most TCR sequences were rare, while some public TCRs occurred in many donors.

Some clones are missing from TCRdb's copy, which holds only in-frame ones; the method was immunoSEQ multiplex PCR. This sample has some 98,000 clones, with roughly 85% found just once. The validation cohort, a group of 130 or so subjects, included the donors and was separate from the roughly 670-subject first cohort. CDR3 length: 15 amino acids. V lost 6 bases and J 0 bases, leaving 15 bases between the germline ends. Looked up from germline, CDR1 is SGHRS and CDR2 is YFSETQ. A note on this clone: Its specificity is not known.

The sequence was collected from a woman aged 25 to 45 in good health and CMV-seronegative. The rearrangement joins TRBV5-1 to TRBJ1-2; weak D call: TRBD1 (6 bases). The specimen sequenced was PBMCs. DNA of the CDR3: TGCGCCAGCACACTGGGCGACAGGACTAACTATGGCTACACCTTC. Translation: CASTLGDRTNYGYTF.